These 26 T cell receptor beta chains came from one sample sequenced in a study of STAT5B mutations in CD4+ large granular lymphocyte leukemia. This table comes from immunoSEQ multiplex PCR, and its TCRdb copy is limited to in-frame clones, with some not included. The data hold 40,000 to 55,000 clones, with about 86% observed a single time. Sequencing was performed on CD4+ T cells from blood buffy coats. Source of these receptors: a human donor in good health.

The genes are TRBV28 and TRBJ2-1; D is unresolved. V was pared by 2 bases and J by 4 bases, with 9 bases between. The V gene's germline CDR1 is MDHEN and CDR2 SYDVKM. The CDR3 has 14 residues. The CDR3 nucleotides read TGTGCCAGCAGTTTAGGCGGAAATTACAATGAGCAGTTCTTC. The encoded protein is CASSLGGNYNEQFF.

The gene calls are TRBV11-2 and TRBJ2-7; D is unclear. V dropped 5 bases and J dropped 6 bases, with 17 bases sitting between them. Per the germline V gene, CDR1 is SGHAT and CDR2 is FQNNGV. The CDR3 is 14 residues long. The DNA for the CDR3 is TGTGCCAGCAGCCCCAGGTGGAGCAGCCGCGAGCAGTACTTC. Translated: CASSPRWSSREQYF.

This chain joins TRBV11-2 and TRBJ2-1; D gene unclear. The CDR3 length is 14 residues. The germline V gene has CDR1 SGHAT and CDR2 FQNNGV. V was pared by 4 bases and J by 9 bases, with 16 bases between. CDR3 nucleotide sequence: TGTGCCAGCAGCTCCCCATCCTGGAAAGGTGAGCAGTTCTTC. It encodes CASSSPSWKGEQFF.

This chain uses TRBV7-9 with TRBJ2-5, with 15 bases matching TRBD2. In germline, CDR1 is SEHNR, CDR2 FQNEAQ (reference sequence). The CDR3 has 18 amino acids. V dropped 5 bases and J dropped 2; count of bases not matched to a gene: 9. The CDR3 DNA reads as TGTGCCAGCAGCCGAGGGACTAGCGGGAGGACCGCACAAGAGACCCAGTACTTC. Protein: CASSRGTSGRTAQETQYF.

This clone is a singleton in its sample. V gene TRBV27 combines with J gene TRBJ2-1, with D perhaps TRBD1 (6 bases). There are 15 residues in the CDR3. V gave up 2 bases and J gave up 4 bases, with 12 bases separating them. The germline gives CDR1 MNHEY, CDR2 SMNVEV (reference sequence). The CDR3 protein is CASSLMGQAYNEQFF. DNA for the CDR3: TGTGCCAGCAGTTTAATGGGACAAGCTTACAATGAGCAGTTCTTC.

The CDR3 DNA reads as TGTGCCAGCAGTTACTCAGGGAACAGGGTGGCTTGCACCTTC. This sequence encodes CASSYSGNRVACTF. This sequence joins TRBV6-6 and TRBJ1-2; possible D gene TRBD1, 6 bases. The CDR3 consists of 14 residues. Trimming left V 0 bases short and J 13 bases short, with 18 bases between. The germline gives CDR1 MNHNY, CDR2 SVGAGI (reference sequence).

V usage is TRBV5-1 and J usage is TRBJ1-4; weak D call: TRBD1 (6 bases). CDR1 and CDR2 from the germline V gene are SGHRS and YFSETQ. Trimming took off 0 bases at V and 2 bases at J, with 8 bases between the two ends. The CDR3 totals 15 residues. CDR3 loop: CASSLGQGTNEKLFF. The DNA of the CDR3 is TGCGCCAGCAGCTTGGGTCAGGGGACTAATGAAAAACTGTTTTTT.

The rearrangement uses TRBV5-1 and TRBJ1-5; D remains unclear. CDR1 and CDR2 (germline): SGHRS, YFSETQ. This CDR3 spans 13 amino acids. V was cut by 0 bases and J by 3 bases, with 4 bases left in between. DNA for the CDR3: TGCGCCAGCAGCTTGGGGGACAATCAGCCCCAGCATTTT. This codes for CASSLGDNQPQHF.

Only a few counts were recorded for this clone. The rearrangement joins TRBV2 to TRBJ2-7, with TRBD2 matching 13 bases. J lost 7 bases, V lost 6 bases, and 12 bases had no gene match. The germline CDR1 and CDR2 sequences are SNHLY and FYNNEI. The CDR3 has 16 residues. As DNA, the CDR3 is TGTGCCAGCAGATTGAATGGACTAGCGGGAGTGGGGGAGCAGTACTTC. Amino acids: CASRLNGLAGVGEQYF.

The gene calls are TRBV7-9 and TRBJ2-1; D uncertain. Germline CDR1 and CDR2: SEHNR and FQNEAQ (reference sequence). V lost 1 base and J 7 bases, leaving 2 bases between the germline ends. CDR3 length: 11 amino acids. The CDR3 here is CASSLENEQFF. The CDR3 DNA is TGTGCCAGCAGCTTAGAAAATGAGCAGTTCTTC.

The J gene is TRBJ2-7, the V gene TRBV10-1; TRBD1 aligns across 8 bases. This CDR3 spans 15 amino acids. The V gene end was trimmed by 3 bases and the J gene end by 3 bases; junction bases not matched to a gene: 7. Germline assignment: CDR1 WNHNN and CDR2 SYGVQD (reference sequence). This CDR3 reads CASSDGQGGRYEQYF. CDR3 nucleotide sequence: TGCGCCAGCAGTGATGGACAGGGAGGTCGCTACGAGCAGTACTTC.

This chain joins TRBV2 and TRBJ2-5; TRBD2 agrees at 8 bases. Per the germline V gene, CDR1 is SNHLY and CDR2 is FYNNEI. This CDR3 is built from 17 residues. With V trimmed by 3 bases and J by 3 bases, 12 bases remained unmatched. CDR3 region: CASSDFKIAGIEETQYF. CDR3 DNA sequence: TGTGCCAGCAGTGATTTTAAGATAGCGGGGATAGAAGAGACCCAGTACTTC.

The V gene is TRBV6-5, the J gene TRBJ2-1, with TRBD2 matching over 13 bases. The trim removed 6 bases at V and 8 bases at J, leaving 7 bases unmatched. The CDR3 is 15 residues long. From germline, CDR1 is MNHEY and CDR2 SVGAGI. The CDR3 nucleotides read TGTGCCAGCAGACCTCGGACTAGCGGGAGTTATGAGCAGTTCTTC. Translated, it gives CASRPRTSGSYEQFF.

This chain links TRBV7-9 with TRBJ2-5; tentatively, D is TRBD2 (5 bases). The CDR3 is 14 residues long. V lost 5 bases, J lost 2 bases, and 12 bases lay in between. Looked up from germline, CDR1 is SEHNR and CDR2 is FQNEAQ (reference sequence). The chain's CDR3 is CASSPEGGQETQYF. CDR3 DNA sequence: TGTGCCAGCAGCCCCGAGGGCGGACAAGAGACCCAGTACTTC.

J is TRBJ2-5 and V is TRBV5-1; no clear D gene. The CDR3 covers 13 residues. V was cut by 2 bases and J by 5 bases, with 10 bases left in between. Germline V gene data show CDR1 as SGHRS and CDR2 as YFSETQ. The CDR3 DNA sequence: TGCGCCAGCAGCTTTTCGGATCGGGAGACCCAGTACTTC. Translated, it gives CASSFSDRETQYF. Filled out from reference TRBV5-1 and TRBJ2-5, the complete variable domain reads KAGVTQTPRYLIKTRGQQVTLSCSPISGHRSVSWYQQTPGQGLQFLFEYFSETQRNKGNFPGRFSGRQFSNSRSEMNVSTLELGDSALYLCASSFSDRETQYFGPGTRLLVL.

The chain joins TRBV5-1 to TRBJ1-2; 7 nucleotides line up with TRBD1. The ends lost 4 bases at V and 8 bases at J; junction bases unmatched: 11. This CDR3 has 14 amino acids. Germline V gives CDR1 SGHRS, CDR2 YFSETQ. The CDR3 DNA reads as TGCGCCAGCAGCCCCTGGACAGGAATTCGCGGCTACACCTTC. Its protein is CASSPWTGIRGYTF.

The chain links TRBV5-1 to TRBJ1-1; 9 bases agree with TRBD1. J was trimmed by 5 bases and V by 2 bases; bases with no gene match: 10. Germline values: CDR1 SGHRS, CDR2 YFSETQ. This CDR3 region has 16 residues. The CDR3 reads CASSFQFTGGRTEAFF. CDR3 bases: TGCGCCAGCAGCTTTCAGTTTACAGGGGGCCGTACTGAAGCTTTCTTT.

The chain is built from TRBV2 and TRBJ2-1; 10 bases match TRBD2. CDR1 and CDR2 from the germline V gene are SNHLY and FYNNEI. The V segment lost 7 bases and the J segment 5 bases; nucleotides outside the gene matches: 8. The CDR3 runs to 15 residues. The CDR3: CASTRRLAGNNEQFF. For the CDR3, the DNA is TGTGCCAGCACGCGGAGACTAGCGGGCAACAATGAGCAGTTCTTC.

The chain joins TRBV27 to TRBJ1-1, with D perhaps matching TRBD1 (6 bases). The CDR3 loop spans 13 amino acids. V lost 1 base and J 10 bases, leaving 13 bases between the germline ends. CDR1 is MNHEY, CDR2 SMNVEV, per germline (reference sequence). Here the CDR3 reads CASSLYGGGAAFF. For the CDR3, the DNA is TGTGCCAGCAGTTTATATGGCGGGGGGGCAGCTTTCTTT.

The DNA of the CDR3 is TGTGCCAGCAGTCCGGGACTAGCGGCTAGCACAGATACGCAGTATTTT. Its translation is CASSPGLAASTDTQYF. The chain couples TRBV7-3 to TRBJ2-3; 11 bases are a match to TRBD2. The CDR3 totals 16 residues. The germline CDR1 and CDR2 sequences are SGHTA and FQGTGA. Losses at the gene ends were 6 bases for V and 0 bases for J; bases not matched to a gene: 5. The full variable domain, with the rest looked up from reference TRBV7-3 and TRBJ2-3, is GAGVSQTPSNKVTEKGKYVELRCDPISGHTALYWYRQSLGQGPEFLIYFQGTGAADDSGLPNDRFFAVRPEGSVSTLKIQRTERGDSAVYLCASSPGLAASTDTQYFGPGTRLTVL.

The rearrangement uses TRBV19 and TRBJ2-2; a possible D gene is TRBD2 (5 bases). Germline assignment: CDR1 LNHDA and CDR2 SQIVND (reference sequence). This CDR3 comprises 18 residues. V dropped 1 base and J dropped 4 bases, with 19 bases sitting between them. The CDR3 sequence: CASSIGSVAGRGTGELFF. The CDR3 DNA follows: TGTGCCAGTAGTATAGGATCGGTAGCTGGACGGGGCACCGGGGAGCTGTTTTTT. Together with reference TRBV19 and TRBJ2-2, the CDR3 gives the full variable domain: DGGITQSPKYLFRKEGQNVTLSCEQNLNHDAMYWYRQDPGQGLRLIYYSQIVNDFQKGDIAEGYSVSREKKESFPLTVTSAQKNPTAFYLCASSIGSVAGRGTGELFFGEGSRLTVL.

This chain links TRBV4-1 with TRBJ1-2; D unresolved. CDR1 is MGHRA, CDR2 YSYEKL, per germline. The V and J ends lost 0 bases and 2 bases respectively, with 10 bases between them. This CDR3 contains 15 residues. CDR3 sequence (DNA): TGCGCCAGCAGCCAAGACGGCCTAGGGAACTATGGCTACACCTTC. Translating gives CASSQDGLGNYGYTF.

This chain links TRBV27 with TRBJ1-2; 9 nucleotides match TRBD1. The CDR3 runs to 15 residues. Germline V gene data show CDR1 as MNHEY and CDR2 as SMNVEV (reference sequence). The junction had 7 bases not matched to a gene; V was cut back by 5 bases and J by 3 bases. CDR3 sequence (DNA): TGTGCCAGCAGTAAACTTACAGGGGGCTACTATGGCTACACCTTC. Protein: CASSKLTGGYYGYTF.

V is TRBV10-1 and J is TRBJ1-1; D not resolved. V lost 4 bases, J lost 2 bases, and 8 bases lay in between. This CDR3 contains 13 residues. Looked up from germline, CDR1 is WNHNN and CDR2 is SYGVQD (reference sequence). DNA for the CDR3: TGCGCCAGCAGTGTCGGGGTCAACACTGAAGCTTTCTTT. It translates to CASSVGVNTEAFF.

This CDR3 reads CASSEETGINQPQHF. CDR3 nucleotides: TGTGCCAGCAGTGAGGAAACCGGGATCAATCAGCCCCAGCATTTT. The chain uses TRBV2 and TRBJ1-5; unclear D gene. The CDR3 has 15 residues. Trimming took 3 bases from V and 3 from J, leaving 12 bases between them. Germline V gene sequence: CDR1 SNHLY, CDR2 FYNNEI.

This sequence joins TRBV5-5 and TRBJ1-5; 7 positions agree with TRBD1. The germline gives CDR1 SGHKS, CDR2 YYEKEE (reference sequence). CDR3 length: 17 amino acids. Unmatched junction bases numbered 13, after V lost 5 bases and J lost 2 bases. The CDR3: CASSFSVDRAGNQPQHF. CDR3 sequence (DNA): TGTGCCAGCAGTTTCTCGGTCGACAGGGCCGGCAATCAGCCCCAGCATTTT. The full variable domain, with the rest looked up from reference TRBV5-5 and TRBJ1-5, is DAGVTQSPTHLIKTRGQQVTLRCSPISGHKSVSWYQQVLGQGPQFIFQYYEKEERGRGNFPDRFSARQFPNYSSELNVNALLLGDSALYLCASSFSVDRAGNQPQHFGDGTRLSIL.